Sequencing of this TCR beta chain was carried out in a study of beta chain features in type 1 diabetes. The entirety of the isolated RNA underwent reverse transcription, so expressed TCRB transcripts were sequenced. Generated by immunoSEQ multiplex PCR, the TCRdb table keeps only in-frame clones and is missing some. The sample consists of approximately 340,000 clones, roughly 16% of them appearing once. General study findings and limits: A closer apparent resemblance between naive, central memory and Treg TCRB repertoires was seen in patients than in healthy donors. Type 1 diabetes patients had fewer VDJ junction insertions and more deletions.

Comment on this clone: Antigen: not known.

Deletions cut 1 base from V and 3 bases from J, with 10 bases between. In germline, CDR1 is SGHTA, CDR2 FQGNSA. This CDR3 comprises 14 residues. Via CD45RO/CCR7/CD25/CD127/CD95/CD27, cells of the CD4+ naive, central memory, regulatory and stem cell-like memory subsets were sorted. Source material: naive CD4+ T cells from blood. This TCR derives from a woman under 30 in good health. The chain couples TRBV7-2 to TRBJ2-7; D is perhaps TRBD1 (5 bases). The CDR3 DNA sequence: TGTGCCAGCAGCTTAGGACAGATAGGCTACGAGCAGTACTTC. Amino acid sequence: CASSLGQIGYEQYF.